These 21 T cell receptor beta chains originate from one sample sequenced in a study of molecular identifiers for immune sequencing clone quantification. TCRdb analysed the PCR reads with MiXCR anew, one entry per CDR3 protein. The data show over 550,000 distinct CDR3 sequences, with around 25% seen just once and roughly 0.83% held by the top ten. Sequences were obtained from naive CD8+ T cells from blood, with Jurkat cell RNA spiked in. Described subset: FACS-sorted CD8+CD4-CCR7+CD45RA+ naive T cells. Receptors originate from a human donor in good health. Some libraries in this study had Jurkat cell RNA spiked in.

V is TRBV20-1 and J is TRBJ2-7, with 10 bases lining up with TRBD1. The length of the CDR3 is 15 residues. Germline loops: CDR1 DFQATT, CDR2 SNEGSKA (reference sequence). V lost 4 bases to trimming and J lost 6 bases; unmatched junction nucleotides: 12. In DNA, the CDR3 is TGCAGTGCTATGAAAACCGGGACAGGGGAGCTCGAGCAGTACTTC. Amino acid sequence: CSAMKTGTGELEQYF.

There are many counts of this clonotype. V and J are TRBV4-3 and TRBJ1-3; 11 nucleotides match TRBD1. Germline loops: CDR1 LGHNA, CDR2 YSLEER. J lost 7 bases, V lost 0 bases, and 11 bases had no gene match. The CDR3 is made up of 18 amino acids. The CDR3 nucleotides read TGCGCCAGCAGCCAAGATAGAATTTGGACAGGGGGCCGGAACACCATATATTTT. Protein: CASSQDRIWTGGRNTIYF.

This clonotype has just a few counts. This chain uses TRBV2 with TRBJ1-6; D not resolved. This CDR3 region has 14 residues. Trimming left V 1 base short and J 13 bases short, with 14 bases between. Germline V lookup: CDR1 SNHLY, CDR2 FYNNEI. The DNA of the CDR3 is TGTGCCAGCAGTGAAGTCTCCGGGAGTACTCCCCTCCACTTT. Its translation: CASSEVSGSTPLHF.

In its sample, this clonotype was seen many times. The chain employs TRBV20-1 and TRBJ1-2; D is unresolved. V was pared by 6 bases and J by 5 bases, with 10 bases between. Germline CDR1 DFQATT, CDR2 SNEGSKA (reference sequence). The CDR3 length is 11 residues. The DNA for the CDR3 is TGCAGTGCCCCAGCCGAGTATGGCTACACCTTC. Encoded protein: CSAPAEYGYTF.

Note on this clonotype: A read error may be the cause here, since a much bigger clone is one base away. The rearrangement uses TRBV3-1 and TRBJ1-1; 10 bases fit TRBD1. The CDR3 consists of 17 residues. Germline values: CDR1 LGHDT, CDR2 YNNKEL (reference sequence). CDR3 bases: TGTGCCAGCAGCGTCCAGGCCGGGACAGGGGTTTACACTGAAGCTCTCTTT. Its protein product is CASSVQAGTGVYTEALF.

The V and J genes are TRBV30 and TRBJ2-1; D may be TRBD1 (6 bases). With 5 bases removed from V and 12 bases from J, the gap between germline ends came to 17 bases. Germline CDR1 is GTSNPN and CDR2 is SVGIG (reference sequence). There are 12 residues in the CDR3. The CDR3 coding sequence is TGTGCCTGGGAGAGGGGGACCGATGGGCAGTTCTTC. It encodes CAWERGTDGQFF.

This clonotype was found many times. V gene TRBV6-6 combines with J gene TRBJ1-4; D is perhaps TRBD1 (5 bases). Germline CDR1 MNHNY, CDR2 SVGAGI (reference sequence). Trimming stripped 6 bases from V and 2 bases from J, with 16 bases between. The CDR3 consists of 16 residues. CDR3 region: CASRPNPGATNEKLFF. The CDR3 DNA is TGTGCCAGCAGGCCTAACCCCGGGGCCACTAATGAAAAACTGTTTTTT.

This clonotype was counted between two and nine times. CDR3 sequence (DNA): TGTGCCAGCAGTTCTTGGGCTAATGAAAAACTGTTTTTT. Translating it yields CASSSWANEKLFF. The chain has TRBV12-3 or TRBV12-4 and TRBJ1-4, with D hard to call. This CDR3 region has 13 residues. V gave up 4 bases and J gave up 3 bases, with 6 bases separating them.

The CDR3 DNA reads as TGCGCCAGCAGCGAACGGACAGGGACGGTTGGCACTGAAGCTTTCTTT. It yields the protein CASSERTGTVGTEAFF. The chain links TRBV10-2 to TRBJ1-1, with 8 bases that match TRBD1. The CDR3 is 16 amino acids. J lost 4 bases, V lost 6 bases, and 13 bases had no gene match. Germline CDR1 and CDR2: WSHSY and SAAADI.

The sample holds many counts of this clonotype. This chain uses TRBV28 with TRBJ2-3, with D possibly TRBD2 on 5 matching bases. V lost 3 bases and J lost 2, with 12 bases in between. The CDR3 loop spans 15 amino acids. The germline gives CDR1 MDHEN, CDR2 SYDVKM. DNA of the CDR3: TGTGCCAGCAGTTTTAGCCAGCGGTACACAGATACGCAGTATTTT. It specifies CASSFSQRYTDTQYF.

This clonotype occurred many times. The rearrangement links TRBV20-1 to TRBJ2-5; D unresolved. V dropped 1 base and J dropped 3 bases, with 9 bases sitting between them. Germline assignment: CDR1 DFQATT and CDR2 SNEGSKA (reference sequence). The CDR3 contains 13 residues. CDR3 protein: CSARGGFEETQYF. The DNA for the CDR3 is TGCAGTGCTAGAGGCGGATTCGAAGAGACCCAGTACTTC.

V and J are TRBV25-1 and TRBJ2-1; D could derive from TRBD1 or TRBD2 (5 bases each). V was shortened by 7 bases and J by 14 bases, with 18 bases between the two germline ends. The CDR3 spans 12 residues. CDR1 is MGHDK and CDR2 is SYGVNS in the germline V gene. The CDR3 sequence is CASTRTGQLKFF. The CDR3 DNA sequence: TGTGCCAGCACCCGAACGGGGCAGCTCAAGTTCTTC.

This clonotype was detected many times. This chain links TRBV13 with TRBJ2-7, with D possibly being TRBD2 (5 bases). CDR1 PRHDT and CDR2 FYEKMQ come from the germline V gene (reference sequence). The V end was cut by 5 bases, the J end by 3 bases, with 17 bases between. The CDR3 has 15 residues. DNA of the CDR3: TGTGCCAGCAGCCCGGGGAGTTCGCCACTCTACGAGCAGTACTTC. Its translation is CASSPGSSPLYEQYF.

The V gene is TRBV20-1, the J gene TRBJ1-1, with D maybe TRBD1 (5 bases). This CDR3 spans 14 amino acids. The germline V gene has CDR1 DFQATT and CDR2 SNEGSKA (reference sequence). Deletions cut 0 bases from V and 0 bases from J, with 8 bases between. The CDR3 DNA follows: TGCAGTGCTAGAGATGTGGACATGAACACTGAAGCTTTCTTT. Amino acids: CSARDVDMNTEAFF.

This clonotype was seen at least ten times. This chain joins TRBV19 and TRBJ2-7; TRBD1 aligns across 7 bases. CDR3 length: 14 amino acids. Looked up from germline, CDR1 is LNHDA and CDR2 is SQIVND (reference sequence). The V gene end was trimmed by 6 bases and the J gene end by 1 base; junction bases not matched to a gene: 6. CDR3 sequence: CASSFATGSYEQYF. CDR3 DNA sequence: TGTGCCAGTAGCTTCGCGACAGGGTCCTACGAGCAGTACTTC.

This clonotype has a handful of counts. A much larger clone differs by one base, so this may be a read error. The chain's CDR3 is CASSLRRTSGPKNIQYF. Here the CDR3 DNA reads TGTGCCAGCAGCTTGAGGCGGACCAGCGGGCCCAAAAACATTCAGTACTTC. The chain links TRBV5-6 to TRBJ2-4; TRBD2 is a possible D gene (6 bases). Germline-derived CDR1 and CDR2 are SGHDT and YYEEEE. V was pared by 1 base and J by 2 bases, with 16 bases between. The CDR3 covers 17 residues.

This clonotype has more than one count but fewer than ten. The V call is TRBV27, the J call TRBJ2-1; D is uncertain. Germline-derived CDR1 and CDR2 are MNHEY and SMNVEV (reference sequence). The CDR3 contains 15 residues. V was pared by 4 bases and J by 0 bases, with 10 bases between. CDR3: CASSSLSTSYNEQFF. Here the CDR3 DNA reads TGTGCCAGCAGTTCACTCAGTACCTCCTACAATGAGCAGTTCTTC.

This clonotype was observed at least ten times. The chain carries TRBV14 and TRBJ2-2, with TRBD1 identical over 9 bases. J lost 4 bases, V lost 1 base, and 7 bases had no gene match. Germline CDR1 reads SGHDN; CDR2 reads FVKESK. This CDR3 contains 17 residues. The CDR3 protein is CASSQGRDRETTGELFF. DNA for the CDR3: TGTGCCAGCAGCCAAGGCCGGGACAGGGAGACCACCGGGGAGCTGTTTTTT. Variable domain in full (rest from reference TRBV14 and TRBJ2-2): EAGVTQFPSHSVIEKGQTVTLRCDPISGHDNLYWYRRVMGKEIKFLLHFVKESKQDESGMPNNRFLAERTGGTYSTLKVQPAELEDSGVYFCASSQGRDRETTGELFFGEGSRLTVL.

As concerns this clonotype: Given a much more abundant clone one base away, this may be a read error. The V and J genes are TRBV9 and TRBJ2-3; D is ambiguous. This CDR3 has 16 residues. V lost 3 bases, J lost 6 bases, and 20 bases lay in between. In germline, CDR1 is SGDLS, CDR2 YYNGEE. The CDR3 sequence: CASSGGSGFTPDTQYF. The CDR3 nucleotides are TGTGCCAGCAGCGGGGGATCAGGCTTCACCCCGGATACGCAGTATTTT.

The CDR3 reads CASSQGLAGRMDTQYF. The DNA of the CDR3 is TGCGCCAGCAGCCAAGGACTAGCGGGGAGGATGGATACGCAGTATTTT. The rearrangement uses TRBV4-1 and TRBJ2-3; 11 bases line up with TRBD2. The length of the CDR3 is 16 residues. In germline, CDR1 is MGHRA, CDR2 YSYEKL. With V trimmed by 1 base and J by 6 bases, 6 bases remained unmatched.

The chain recombines TRBV19 with TRBJ2-2; D remains ambiguous. The V end lost 0 bases, the J end lost 3 bases, and 14 bases lay between the germline ends. The CDR3 loop spans 17 amino acids. CDR1 is LNHDA and CDR2 is SQIVND in the germline V gene (reference sequence). In nucleotides, the CDR3 is TGTGCCAGTAGTATAGATGTTAGAGGAGTGGACACCGGGGAGCTGTTTTTT. It translates to CASSIDVRGVDTGELFF.